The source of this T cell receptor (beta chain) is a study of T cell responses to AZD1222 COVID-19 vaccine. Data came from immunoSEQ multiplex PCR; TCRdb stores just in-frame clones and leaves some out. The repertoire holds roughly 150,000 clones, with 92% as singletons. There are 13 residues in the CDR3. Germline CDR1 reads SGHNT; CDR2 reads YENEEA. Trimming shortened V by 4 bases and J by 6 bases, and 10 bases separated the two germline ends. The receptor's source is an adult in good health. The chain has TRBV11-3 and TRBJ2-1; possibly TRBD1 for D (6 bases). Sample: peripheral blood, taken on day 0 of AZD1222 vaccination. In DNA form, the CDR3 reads TGTGCCAGCAGCTCAGGACAGTTCAATGAGCAGTTCTTC. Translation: CASSSGQFNEQFF.